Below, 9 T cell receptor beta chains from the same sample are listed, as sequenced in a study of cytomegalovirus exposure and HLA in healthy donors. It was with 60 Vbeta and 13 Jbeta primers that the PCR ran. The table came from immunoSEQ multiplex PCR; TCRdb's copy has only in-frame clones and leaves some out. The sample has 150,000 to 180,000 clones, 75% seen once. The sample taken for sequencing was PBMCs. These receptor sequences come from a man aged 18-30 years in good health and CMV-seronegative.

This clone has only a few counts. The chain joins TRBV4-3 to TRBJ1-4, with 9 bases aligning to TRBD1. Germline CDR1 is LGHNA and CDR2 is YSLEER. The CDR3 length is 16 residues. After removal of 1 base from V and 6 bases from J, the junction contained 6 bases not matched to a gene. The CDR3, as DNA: TGCGCCAGCAGCCAAGGACGGACAGGGGCGGATGAAAAACTGTTTTTT. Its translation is CASSQGRTGADEKLFF.

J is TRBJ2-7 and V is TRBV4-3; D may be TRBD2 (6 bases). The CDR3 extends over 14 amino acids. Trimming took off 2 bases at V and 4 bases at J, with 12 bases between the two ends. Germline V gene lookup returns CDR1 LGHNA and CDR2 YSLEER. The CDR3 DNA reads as TGCGCCAGCAGCCAACATACGGGAGATTACGAGCAGTACTTC. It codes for CASSQHTGDYEQYF.

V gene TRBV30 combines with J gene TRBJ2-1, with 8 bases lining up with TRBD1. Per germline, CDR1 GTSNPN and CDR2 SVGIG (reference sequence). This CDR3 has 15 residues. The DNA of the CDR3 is TGTAGTCTGGTTTCAGGGGGCGGTGTCCGGGGTGAGCAGTTCTTC. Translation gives CSLVSGGGVRGEQFF.

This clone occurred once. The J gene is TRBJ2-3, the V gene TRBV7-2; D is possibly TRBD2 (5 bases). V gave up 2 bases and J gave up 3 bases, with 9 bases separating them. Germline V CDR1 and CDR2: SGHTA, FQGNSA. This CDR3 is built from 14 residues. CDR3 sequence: CASSLSGGTDTQYF. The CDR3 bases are TGTGCCAGCAGCTTATCCGGCGGGACAGATACGCAGTATTTT.

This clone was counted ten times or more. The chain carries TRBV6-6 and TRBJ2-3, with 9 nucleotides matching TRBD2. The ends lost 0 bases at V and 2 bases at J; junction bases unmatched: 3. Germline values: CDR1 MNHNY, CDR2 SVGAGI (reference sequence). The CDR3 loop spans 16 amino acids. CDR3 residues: CASSYSAGGNTDTQYF. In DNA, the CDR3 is TGTGCCAGCAGTTACTCGGCGGGAGGGAACACAGATACGCAGTATTTT.

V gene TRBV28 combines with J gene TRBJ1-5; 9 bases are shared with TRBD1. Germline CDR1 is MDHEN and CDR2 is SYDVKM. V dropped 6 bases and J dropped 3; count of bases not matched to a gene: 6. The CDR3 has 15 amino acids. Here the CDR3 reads CASRDRGRNNQPQHF. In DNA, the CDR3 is TGTGCCAGCAGGGACAGGGGACGGAACAATCAGCCCCAGCATTTT.

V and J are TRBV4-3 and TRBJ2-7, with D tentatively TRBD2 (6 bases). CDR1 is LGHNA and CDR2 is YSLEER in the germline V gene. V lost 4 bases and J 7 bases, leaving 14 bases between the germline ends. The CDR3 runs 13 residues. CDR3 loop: CASSRGDGWEQYF. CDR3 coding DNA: TGCGCCAGCAGCCGCGGGGACGGTTGGGAGCAGTACTTC.

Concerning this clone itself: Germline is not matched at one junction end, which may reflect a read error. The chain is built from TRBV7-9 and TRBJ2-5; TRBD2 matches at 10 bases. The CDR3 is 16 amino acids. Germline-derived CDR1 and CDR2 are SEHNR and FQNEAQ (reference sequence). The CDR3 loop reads CSSSYEREGRRETQYF. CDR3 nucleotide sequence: TGTTCCAGCAGCTACGAGCGGGAGGGCCGTCGGGAGACCCAGTACTTC.

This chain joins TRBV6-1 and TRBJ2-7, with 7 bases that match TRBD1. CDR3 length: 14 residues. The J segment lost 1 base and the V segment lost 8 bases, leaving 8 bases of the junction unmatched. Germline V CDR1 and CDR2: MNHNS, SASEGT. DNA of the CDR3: TGTGCCAGCTGCCCGGGACAGCAATCCTACGAGCAGTACTTC. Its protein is CASCPGQQSYEQYF.